This passage covers 25 T cell receptor beta chains from one sample sequenced in a study of blood T cell repertoires in COVID-19. The method was immunoSEQ multiplex PCR; TCRdb's version includes in-frame clones alone and lacks a portion of them. The sample contains about 400,000 clones, roughly 88% of which appear only once. Sequenced material: peripheral blood. These receptors all stem from a woman in her 30s with active or convalescent COVID-19.

The table lists this clone with a count of one. V gene TRBV25-1 combines with J gene TRBJ2-5; 10 nucleotides line up with TRBD2. The CDR3 sequence is 17 residues long. V was clipped by 3 bases and J by 0 bases; unmatched bases: 7. CDR1 MGHDK and CDR2 SYGVNS come from the germline V gene. CDR3 in amino acids: CASSDMTSGLYQETQYF. The CDR3 DNA sequence: TGTGCCAGCAGTGACATGACTAGCGGGCTGTACCAAGAGACCCAGTACTTC.

This rearrangement joins TRBV5-1 to TRBJ2-7; D gene unclear. Germline assignment: CDR1 SGHRS and CDR2 YFSETQ. The V end was cut by 2 bases, the J end by 1 base, with 7 bases between. The CDR3 runs 13 residues. The CDR3: CASSLEVSYEQYF. CDR3 DNA sequence: TGCGCCAGCAGCTTAGAGGTGTCCTACGAGCAGTACTTC.

The chain carries TRBV6-5 and TRBJ2-2, with D hard to call. The germline CDR1 and CDR2 sequences are MNHEY and SVGAGI. The CDR3 totals 13 residues. Trimming stripped 0 bases from V and 6 bases from J, with 5 bases between. The CDR3 DNA is TGTGCCAGCAGTTACTCTCTTTCCGGGGAGCTGTTTTTT. The encoded protein is CASSYSLSGELFF.

The chain has TRBV10-1 and TRBJ2-7, with 10 positions matching TRBD1. Germline V gives CDR1 WNHNN, CDR2 SYGVQD (reference sequence). The CDR3 totals 13 residues. V was clipped by 6 bases and J by 5 bases; unmatched bases: 4. The chain's CDR3 is CASRGTGANEQYF. For the CDR3, the DNA is TGCGCCAGCAGAGGGACAGGGGCAAACGAGCAGTACTTC.

The rearrangement joins TRBV9 to TRBJ2-7; 7 nucleotides align to TRBD2. Germline-derived CDR1 and CDR2 are SGDLS and YYNGEE. The trim removed 6 bases at V and 6 bases at J, leaving 9 bases unmatched. There are 13 residues in the CDR3. The CDR3 DNA sequence: TGTGCCAGCACCCCAAGACGCGGGGGCGAGCAGTACTTC. Its translation: CASTPRRGGEQYF.

The chain combines TRBV7-2 with TRBJ2-7; D not certain. The CDR3 is 15 amino acids. V was clipped by 5 bases and J by 5 bases, with 19 bases between them. The germline V gene has CDR1 SGHTA and CDR2 FQGNSA. The CDR3 DNA sequence: TGTGCCAGCAGCCACCAGACATCAAAATCGGACGAGCAGTACTTC. It specifies CASSHQTSKSDEQYF.

The chain links TRBV5-6 to TRBJ1-2; D call uncertain. Trimming removed 4 bases from V and 7 bases from J, with 17 bases in between. The CDR3 runs to 14 residues. The germline gives CDR1 SGHDT, CDR2 YYEEEE. The CDR3 is CASSVEATQGGYTF. The CDR3 region has the DNA TGTGCCAGCAGCGTAGAGGCCACGCAAGGTGGCTACACCTTC.

This chain connects TRBV11-1 to TRBJ1-3; D may be TRBD1 (5 bases). Trimming shortened V by 4 bases and J by 5 bases, and 18 bases separated the two germline ends. Germline CDR1 is SGHAT and CDR2 is FQDESV (reference sequence). The CDR3 sequence is 16 residues long. The CDR3 DNA reads TGTGCCAGCAGCTCCACCGGTGCCGGGGGGAGAAACACCATATATTTT. Residues: CASSSTGAGGRNTIYF.

The chain has TRBV6-4 and TRBJ2-3; no clear D. V shed 4 bases and J shed 4 bases, with 12 bases lying between them. In germline, CDR1 is MRHNA, CDR2 SNTAGT. The CDR3 spans 14 residues. The CDR3: CASSVVHRADTQYF. The CDR3 coding sequence is TGTGCCAGCAGTGTTGTCCATAGAGCAGATACGCAGTATTTT.

This chain uses TRBV7-2 with TRBJ2-7; perhaps TRBD2 as D (5 bases). The V end lost 5 bases, the J end lost 3 bases, and 26 bases lay between the germline ends. Germline V lookup: CDR1 SGHTA, CDR2 FQGNSA. CDR3 length: 18 residues. CDR3 coding DNA: TGTGCCAGCAGCGTTAACGGAGGCCTTAGCAACGTCCACTACGAGCAGTACTTC. Protein: CASSVNGGLSNVHYEQYF.

This chain joins TRBV4-1 and TRBJ2-5, with a tentative D call TRBD2 (6 bases). V was clipped by 2 bases and J by 2 bases, with 9 bases between them. Germline V gene lookup returns CDR1 MGHRA and CDR2 YSYEKL. This CDR3 has 14 amino acids. Here the CDR3 DNA reads TGCGCCAGCAGCCAAACTAGCTCGCAAGAGACCCAGTACTTC. Amino acid sequence: CASSQTSSQETQYF.

There are a few counts of this clone. The gene calls are TRBV9 and TRBJ2-2; TRBD1 aligns across 8 bases. This CDR3 contains 16 residues. CDR1 and CDR2 from the germline V gene are SGDLS and YYNGEE. After removal of 4 bases from V and 4 bases from J, the junction contained 9 bases not matched to a gene. This chain's CDR3 is CASSFTGGRGTGELFF. The CDR3 DNA is TGTGCCAGCAGCTTTACAGGGGGACGCGGCACCGGGGAGCTGTTTTTT.

The chain has TRBV6-2 or TRBV6-3 and TRBJ2-3, with 14 bases aligning to TRBD2. In germline, CDR1 is MNHEY, CDR2 SVGEGT. This CDR3 has 19 amino acids. V trimming: 0 bases; J trimming: 3 bases; junction bases outside the gene matches: 8. The CDR3 region is CASSYSGTSGSKGTDTQYF. The CDR3 coding sequence is TGTGCCAGCAGTTACTCGGGGACTAGCGGGAGTAAGGGGACAGATACGCAGTATTTT.

The chain carries TRBV19 and TRBJ2-2, with D hard to call. Germline V gives CDR1 LNHDA, CDR2 SQIVND (reference sequence). Trimming cost V 1 base and J 0 bases, with 9 bases left between them. The CDR3 contains 16 residues. The CDR3 nucleotides read TGTGCCAGTAGTATAGGGCTCCCTTCGAACACCGGGGAGCTGTTTTTT. As protein: CASSIGLPSNTGELFF.

The rearrangement links TRBV9 to TRBJ1-2; 7 positions agree with TRBD1. The CDR3 contains 17 residues. J gave up 6 bases and V 4 bases, and 18 bases lay outside the gene matches. Per the germline V gene, CDR1 is SGDLS and CDR2 is YYNGEE. The CDR3 DNA sequence: TGTGCCAGCAGCACAGGAGGGACAGTCCACCCATTGAATGGCTACACCTTC. Protein sequence: CASSTGGTVHPLNGYTF.

V and J are TRBV7-7 and TRBJ1-5, with D hard to call. Trimming took 1 base from V and 0 from J, leaving 16 bases between them. CDR1 is SSHAT and CDR2 is FNYEAQ in the germline V gene (reference sequence). This CDR3 contains 18 residues. The CDR3 protein is CASSLGGLFKYSNQPQHF. DNA of the CDR3: TGTGCCAGCAGCTTAGGCGGGTTGTTCAAATATAGCAATCAGCCCCAGCATTTT. Together with reference TRBV7-7 and TRBJ1-5, the CDR3 gives the full variable domain: GAGVSQSPRYKVTKRGQDVTLRCDPISSHATLYWYQQALGQGPEFLTYFNYEAQPDKSGLPSDRFSAERPEGSISTLTIQRTEQRDSAMYRCASSLGGLFKYSNQPQHFGDGTRLSIL.

The rearrangement links TRBV5-6 to TRBJ1-1; 7 nucleotides align to TRBD1. CDR3 length equals 16 residues. V shed 1 base, J shed 5 bases, and the junction held 11 bases outside the gene matches. Germline V CDR1 and CDR2: SGHDT, YYEEEE. The CDR3 spells CASSLPPGGSWTEAFF. The CDR3 nucleotides are TGTGCCAGCAGCTTGCCCCCAGGGGGGTCGTGGACTGAAGCTTTCTTT. The whole variable domain, filled in from reference TRBV5-6 and TRBJ1-1, reads DAGVTQSPTHLIKTRGQQVTLRCSPKSGHDTVSWYQQALGQGPQFIFQYYEEEERQRGNFPDRFSGHQFPNYSSELNVNALLLGDSALYLCASSLPPGGSWTEAFFGQGTRLTVV.

V gene TRBV2 combines with J gene TRBJ2-3; 7 nucleotides align to TRBD2. The CDR3 covers 15 residues. Germline values: CDR1 SNHLY, CDR2 FYNNEI. The V gene end was trimmed by 2 bases and the J gene end by 5 bases; junction bases not matched to a gene: 7. In DNA form, the CDR3 reads TGTGCCAGCAGTGAAAACCCGGGGGGTGGAGATACGCAGTATTTT. This translates into CASSENPGGGDTQYF.

The rearrangement uses TRBV13 and TRBJ2-1; D might be TRBD2 (6 bases). The CDR3 sequence is 14 residues long. The germline V and J ends were trimmed by 2 bases and 4 bases, with 9 bases remaining between them. Germline V gene data show CDR1 as PRHDT and CDR2 as FYEKMQ (reference sequence). CDR3 bases: TGTGCCAGCAGCTTATCCGGGACTTACAATGAGCAGTTCTTC. Encoded protein: CASSLSGTYNEQFF.

This sequence joins TRBV25-1 and TRBJ1-4; D is perhaps TRBD1 (6 bases). The germline V gene encodes CDR1 MGHDK and CDR2 SYGVNS. The length of the CDR3 is 15 residues. V lost 6 bases, J lost 3 bases, and 14 bases lay in between. The DNA for the CDR3 is TGTGCCAGCAGGAGGGGGTCGGGTGCTAATGAAAAACTGTTTTTT. Its protein product is CASRRGSGANEKLFF. Together with reference TRBV25-1 and TRBJ1-4, the CDR3 gives the full variable domain: EADIYQTPRYLVIGTGKKITLECSQTMGHDKMYWYQQDPGMELHLIHYSYGVNSTEKGDLSSESTVSRIRTEHFPLTLESARPSHTSQYLCASRRGSGANEKLFFGSGTQLSVL.

The chain carries TRBV2 and TRBJ2-2; 9 bases align to TRBD2. The junction had 6 bases not matched to a gene; V was cut back by 5 bases and J by 8 bases. The germline CDR1 and CDR2 sequences are SNHLY and FYNNEI. The CDR3 is 14 amino acids. The CDR3 spells CASSLGLAGGELFF. The CDR3 DNA sequence: TGTGCCAGCAGTTTGGGACTAGCCGGGGGGGAGCTGTTTTTT.

The J gene is TRBJ1-2, the V gene TRBV20-1; weak D call: TRBD1 (6 bases). The germline V gene encodes CDR1 DFQATT and CDR2 SNEGSKA (reference sequence). The CDR3 is 14 residues long. Trimming shortened V by 3 bases and J by 0 bases, and 11 bases separated the two germline ends. CDR3 DNA: TGCAGTGCTAGTGCAGGGGCGACTAACTATGGCTACACCTTC. Its translation is CSASAGATNYGYTF.

The CDR3 sequence is CASSLGGQGNTEAFF. In DNA, the CDR3 is TGTGCCAGCAGCTTGGGAGGACAGGGGAACACTGAAGCTTTCTTT. The chain has TRBV5-8 and TRBJ1-1, with 8 bases identical to TRBD1. CDR3 length: 15 residues. The germline gives CDR1 SGHTS, CDR2 YDEGEE. Trimming took 0 bases from V and 1 from J; bases not matched to a gene: 2.

This chain connects TRBV5-6 to TRBJ2-7; D is ambiguous. The CDR3 has 14 residues. V shed 0 bases and J shed 0 bases, with 7 bases lying between them. Germline loops: CDR1 SGHDT, CDR2 YYEEEE. The CDR3 bases are TGTGCCAGCAGCTTGGGTCGGTACTCCTACGAGCAGTACTTC. It yields the protein CASSLGRYSYEQYF.

The chain recombines TRBV9 with TRBJ2-1, with 16 positions matching TRBD2. CDR3 length: 19 amino acids. V dropped 0 bases and J dropped 5; count of bases not matched to a gene: 8. Germline values: CDR1 SGDLS, CDR2 YYNGEE. The CDR3 loop reads CASSVVGLAGGPGNNEQFF. The CDR3 nucleotides read TGTGCCAGCAGCGTAGTGGGACTAGCGGGGGGGCCGGGGAACAATGAGCAGTTCTTC. The full variable domain, with the rest looked up from reference TRBV9 and TRBJ2-1, is DSGVTQTPKHLITATGQRVTLRCSPRSGDLSVYWYQQSLDQGLQFLIQYYNGEERAKGNILERFSAQQFPDLHSELNLSSLELGDSALYFCASSVVGLAGGPGNNEQFFGPGTRLTVL.